The rows below give T cell receptor beta chains drawn from one sample of a study of Ad26.COV2.S vaccination and SARS-CoV-2 variants. Clones were read by immunoSEQ multiplex PCR, and TCRdb kept only the in-frame ones, dropping some. Seen here are roughly 460,000 clones, about nine tenths observed once, and the top ten hold 1.5% to 2%. Source: peripheral blood, taken in a trial of Ad26.COV2.S vaccine versus placebo. Receptors were obtained from a person between 18 and 60 years old who received the Ad26.COV2.S COVID-19 vaccine or a placebo. Both conserved end residues are part of each CDR3. D genes are given only for firm matches. Not all rows give a size; the values are once, few, many and, for expanded clones, a class.

abundance: NA; j_gene: TRBJ1-1; v_gene: TRBV6-5; d_gene: NA; CDR3aa: CAVTGYGTEAFF; CDR3nt: TGTGCCGTCACAGGGTACGGCACTGAAGCTTTCTTT
abundance: once; j_gene: TRBJ2-3; v_gene: TRBV27; d_gene: NA; CDR3aa: CASRARADTQYF; CDR3nt: TGTGCCAGCAGGGCCAGGGCAGATACGCAGTATTTT
abundance: NA; j_gene: TRBJ2-5; v_gene: TRBV10-2; d_gene: NA; CDR3aa: CASSESLWTEPNVMPGSQETQYF; CDR3nt: TGCGCCAGCAGTGAGTCCCTATGGACAGAGCCGAACGTGATGCCGGGGTCCCAAGAGACCCAGTACTTC
abundance: once; j_gene: TRBJ2-1; v_gene: TRBV7-3; d_gene: TRBD2; CDR3aa: CASSDKSGRARINEQFF; CDR3nt: TGTGCCAGCAGCGATAAAAGCGGGAGGGCCCGTATAAATGAGCAGTTCTTC
abundance: NA; j_gene: TRBJ2-3; v_gene: TRBV7-9; d_gene: TRBD2; CDR3aa: CASSFEAGVISTDTQYF; CDR3nt: TGTGCCAGCAGCTTTGAAGCGGGAGTAATTAGCACAGATACGCAGTATTTT
abundance: once; j_gene: TRBJ2-4; v_gene: TRBV7-9; d_gene: NA; CDR3aa: CASSLSDRLAGQNIQYF; CDR3nt: TGTGCCAGCAGCTTATCAGACAGGCTCGCGGGTCAAAACATTCAGTACTTC
abundance: once; j_gene: TRBJ2-7; v_gene: TRBV7-2; d_gene: TRBD1; CDR3aa: CASSSPRTGYYEQYF; CDR3nt: TGTGCCAGCAGCTCCCCTCGGACAGGGTACTACGAGCAGTACTTC
abundance: NA; j_gene: TRBJ1-1; v_gene: TRBV6-2/TRBV6-3; d_gene: NA; CDR3aa: CASSYPGARVRTEAFF; CDR3nt: TGTGCCAGCAGTTACCCGGGTGCCAGGGTAAGGACTGAAGCTTTCTTT
abundance: NA; j_gene: TRBJ1-1; v_gene: TRBV27; d_gene: NA; CDR3aa: CASRQATGPEAFF; CDR3nt: TGTGCCAGCAGGCAGGCGACCGGGCCTGAAGCTTTCTTT
abundance: NA; j_gene: TRBJ2-2; v_gene: TRBV7-6; d_gene: TRBD2; CDR3aa: CASSFGRGVGTGELFF; CDR3nt: TGTGCCAGCAGCTTTGGGCGGGGGGTCGGCACCGGGGAGCTGTTTTTT
abundance: NA; j_gene: TRBJ1-3; v_gene: TRBV3-1/TRBV3-2; d_gene: NA; CDR3aa: CASTIGRSSGNTIYF; CDR3nt: TGTGCCAGCACCATAGGACGAAGCTCTGGAAACACCATATATTTT
abundance: NA; j_gene: TRBJ2-1; v_gene: TRBV18; d_gene: TRBD1; CDR3aa: CASSIHRGYEQFF; CDR3nt: TGTGCCAGCTCGATTCACAGGGGGTATGAGCAGTTCTTC
abundance: NA; j_gene: TRBJ2-2; v_gene: TRBV7-9; d_gene: TRBD2; CDR3aa: CASSPRTSGSGELFF; CDR3nt: TGTGCCAGCAGCCCGAGGACTAGCGGGAGCGGGGAGCTGTTTTTT
abundance: NA; j_gene: TRBJ2-2; v_gene: TRBV7-3; d_gene: TRBD1; CDR3aa: CASSHRDRNTGELFF; CDR3nt: TGTGCCAGCAGCCACCGGGACAGGAACACCGGGGAGCTGTTTTTT
abundance: once; j_gene: TRBJ2-1; v_gene: TRBV7-2; d_gene: TRBD2; CDR3aa: CASSSKGAGGNHNEQFF; CDR3nt: TGTGCCAGCAGCTCAAAAGGGGCGGGGGGAAATCACAATGAGCAGTTCTTC
abundance: NA; j_gene: TRBJ1-5; v_gene: TRBV6-6; d_gene: TRBD1; CDR3aa: CAIGGQANNQPQHF; CDR3nt: TGTGCCATCGGGGGACAGGCTAACAATCAGCCCCAGCATTTT
abundance: NA; j_gene: TRBJ2-1; v_gene: TRBV18; d_gene: NA; CDR3aa: CASSRGYEQFF; CDR3nt: TGTGCCAGCTCACGGGGCTATGAGCAGTTCTTC
abundance: NA; j_gene: TRBJ1-3; v_gene: TRBV5-1; d_gene: NA; CDR3aa: CASSPIGAGNTIYF; CDR3nt: TGCGCCAGCAGCCCGATCGGGGCTGGAAACACCATATATTTT
abundance: few; j_gene: TRBJ1-1; v_gene: TRBV4-1; d_gene: NA; CDR3aa: CASSQEGHGNTEAFF; CDR3nt: TGCGCCAGCAGCCAAGAGGGCCACGGGAACACTGAAGCTTTCTTT
abundance: many; j_gene: TRBJ2-2; v_gene: TRBV2; d_gene: TRBD1; CDR3aa: CASSVDRATGELFF; CDR3nt: TGTGCCAGCAGTGTTGACAGGGCAACCGGGGAGCTGTTTTTT
abundance: NA; j_gene: TRBJ1-2; v_gene: TRBV4-1; d_gene: NA; CDR3aa: CASRPAGASYGYTF; CDR3nt: TGCGCCAGCAGGCCCGCAGGGGCAAGCTATGGCTACACCTTC
abundance: NA; j_gene: TRBJ2-7; v_gene: TRBV4-2; d_gene: TRBD2; CDR3aa: CASSQKAGGKRYEQYF; CDR3nt: TGTGCCAGCAGCCAAAAAGCGGGGGGGAAACGGTACGAGCAGTACTTC
abundance: NA; j_gene: TRBJ2-5; v_gene: TRBV7-3; d_gene: NA; CDR3aa: CASSLSQWSETQYF; CDR3nt: TGTGCCAGCAGCTTATCCCAGTGGTCGGAGACCCAGTACTTC